These 19 T cell receptor beta chains were all obtained from the same sample, sequenced in a study of CD8 T cells in ankylosing spondylitis. Study-wide results and limits: A motif of seven or eight highly homologous TCR beta variants was seen as apparently characteristic of ankylosing spondylitis blood.

These receptors lack a known antigen. TCRdb passed the 5' RACE reads through MiXCR, listing each CDR3 protein once. This sample has about 750,000 distinct CDR3 sequences, with roughly 19% found just once. Source material: blood, either unsorted or a sorted T cell fraction (not recorded which). These TCRs come from a male donor with ankylosing spondylitis.

J is TRBJ2-7 and V is TRBV27; D ambiguous. V lost 5 bases to trimming and J lost 3 bases, with 8 bases between them. Germline V gene lookup returns CDR1 MNHEY and CDR2 SMNVEV (reference sequence). The CDR3 length is 12 residues. CDR3 sequence: CASSTPGYEQYF. CDR3 coding DNA: TGTGCCAGCAGTACCCCAGGCTACGAGCAGTACTTC.

The chain carries TRBV4-2 and TRBJ1-5; TRBD1 matches at 10 bases. V shed 4 bases and J 8 bases; nucleotides not matched to a gene: 2. The CDR3 length is 13 residues. Germline CDR1 LGHNA, CDR2 YNFKEQ. CDR3 DNA: TGTGCCAGCAGCCGAGGGACAGGGGAGCCCCAGCATTTT. It specifies CASSRGTGEPQHF.

The rearrangement links TRBV13 to TRBJ2-1; D gene unclear. The CDR3 runs 12 residues. Germline V CDR1 and CDR2: PRHDT, FYEKMQ (reference sequence). V was trimmed by 1 base and J by 12 bases, leaving 10 bases between them. As DNA, the CDR3 is TGTGCCAGCAGCTTAGCCTACCCAGGGCAGTTCTTC. Protein: CASSLAYPGQFF. Full variable domain (missing parts from reference TRBV13 and TRBJ2-1): AAGVIQSPRHLIKEKRETATLKCYPIPRHDTVYWYQQGPGQDPQFLISFYEKMQSDKGSIPDRFSAQQFSDYHSELNMSSLELGDSALYFCASSLAYPGQFFGPGTRLTVL.

This chain joins TRBV7-2 and TRBJ2-5, with 8 nucleotides matching TRBD1. Germline CDR1 is SGHTA and CDR2 is FQGNSA. The junction had 9 bases not matched to a gene; V was cut back by 1 base and J by 5 bases. This CDR3 has 16 amino acids. This CDR3 is CASSLEGQGAWETQYF. Written as DNA, the CDR3 is TGTGCCAGCAGCTTAGAAGGGCAGGGGGCGTGGGAGACCCAGTACTTC.

In this sample, this clonotype turned up a few times. The chain carries TRBV10-3 and TRBJ2-1; 7 bases map to TRBD1. J was trimmed by 2 bases and V by 9 bases; bases with no gene match: 7. This CDR3 region has 14 residues. CDR1 is ENHRY, CDR2 SYGVKD, per germline. In DNA form, the CDR3 reads TGTGCCATTGACCCCGGGACAGCCTACAATGAGCAGTTCTTC. It encodes CAIDPGTAYNEQFF.

The rearrangement joins TRBV12-3 or TRBV12-4 to TRBJ2-4, with 11 positions matching TRBD2. This CDR3 comprises 15 residues. Trimming at V came to 6 bases and at J to 6 bases, leaving 7 bases not matched to a gene. CDR3 in amino acids: CASRKKTSGVNIQYF. The DNA for the CDR3 is TGTGCCAGCAGAAAAAAGACTAGCGGGGTAAACATTCAGTACTTC.

This clonotype was seen at least ten times. The rearrangement uses TRBV4-3 and TRBJ2-1, with D perhaps matching TRBD1 (5 bases). This CDR3 spans 13 amino acids. V lost 2 bases to trimming and J lost 8 bases, with 10 bases between them. Germline CDR1 reads LGHNA; CDR2 reads YSLEER. CDR3 region: CASSQRVGDEQFF. In nucleotides, the CDR3 is TGCGCCAGCAGCCAAAGGGTAGGGGATGAGCAGTTCTTC.

This clonotype has just a few counts. This sequence joins TRBV5-1 and TRBJ2-3; D is possibly TRBD1 (6 bases). The germline gives CDR1 SGHRS, CDR2 YFSETQ. This CDR3 is 15 amino acids long. The V gene lost 2 bases and the J gene lost 2 bases, with 12 bases spanning the gap. The CDR3 protein is CASSLQGPPTDTQYF. The CDR3 DNA is TGCGCCAGCAGCTTACAGGGTCCCCCCACAGATACGCAGTATTTT.

This chain joins TRBV12-3 or TRBV12-4 and TRBJ2-7; TRBD1 aligns across 9 bases. With 3 bases clipped from V and 4 bases from J, the junction kept 4 bases outside the gene matches. This CDR3 has 14 residues. CDR3 coding DNA: TGTGCCAGCAGTTTCGGCGGACAGGGGTACGAGCAGTACTTC. This sequence encodes CASSFGGQGYEQYF.

The chain carries TRBV3-1 and TRBJ2-7, with D perhaps matching TRBD2 (7 bases). This CDR3 comprises 15 residues. The V gene's germline CDR1 is LGHDT and CDR2 YNNKEL (reference sequence). The V end lost 2 bases, the J end lost 2 bases, and 13 bases lay between the germline ends. CDR3: CASSQRGAETYEQYF. The CDR3 DNA reads TGTGCCAGCAGCCAACGGGGGGCAGAAACCTACGAGCAGTACTTC.

The chain is built from TRBV5-1 and TRBJ2-2; D is undetermined. CDR1 and CDR2 (germline): SGHRS, YFSETQ. Trimming pared 2 bases from V and 3 bases from J, leaving 14 bases between. The CDR3 sequence is 16 residues long. The CDR3, as DNA: TGCGCCAGCAGCTTATCACACCGGAGAGACACCGGGGAGCTGTTTTTT. It encodes CASSLSHRRDTGELFF.

Only a few counts were recorded for this clonotype. The V gene is TRBV27, the J gene TRBJ2-3; tentatively, D is TRBD2 (5 bases). The CDR3 has 15 amino acids. The V end lost 4 bases, the J end lost 2 bases, and 13 bases lay between the germline ends. Germline lookup yields CDR1 MNHEY and CDR2 SMNVEV (reference sequence). The CDR3 region has the DNA TGTGCCAGCAGTTCCCTCTTACTAGTCACAGATACGCAGTATTTT. Encoded protein: CASSSLLLVTDTQYF.

This chain links TRBV27 with TRBJ2-3, with D perhaps assigned TRBD1 or TRBD2 (5 bases each). The ends were cut back, 6 bases at V and 6 bases at J, with 19 bases in the middle. The CDR3 runs to 15 residues. Germline V CDR1 and CDR2: MNHEY, SMNVEV (reference sequence). The CDR3 bases are TGTGCCAGCAGAGGGACCGTGTCTAGTTGGGATACGCAGTATTTT. This translates into CASRGTVSSWDTQYF.

The V call is TRBV6-5, the J call TRBJ2-7; no definite D call. CDR3 length equals 14 residues. V shed 2 bases and J shed 0 bases, with 8 bases lying between them. Germline V gene lookup returns CDR1 MNHEY and CDR2 SVGAGI. CDR3 sequence (DNA): TGTGCCAGCAGTTACATCCTACACTCCTACGAGCAGTACTTC. Its protein product is CASSYILHSYEQYF.

This clonotype was detected a few times. The rearrangement links TRBV20-1 to TRBJ2-1; D is unresolved. Deletions cut 5 bases from V and 8 bases from J, with 16 bases between. Germline CDR1 DFQATT, CDR2 SNEGSKA (reference sequence). There are 13 residues in the CDR3. The CDR3 bases are TGCAGTGCTCCTGACGCGCCTAACGATGAGCAGTTCTTC. This encodes CSAPDAPNDEQFF.

This sequence joins TRBV19 and TRBJ2-7; either TRBD1 or TRBD2 may fit D (5 bases each). Germline V gene data show CDR1 as LNHDA and CDR2 as SQIVND (reference sequence). CDR3 length: 12 amino acids. V was clipped by 2 bases and J by 6 bases, with 8 bases between them. For the CDR3, the DNA is TGTGCCAGTAGTATATTGAGGGGCGAGCAGTACTTC. It encodes CASSILRGEQYF.

This rearrangement joins TRBV18 to TRBJ2-5, with 12 bases lining up with TRBD1. Germline lookup yields CDR1 KGHSH and CDR2 LQKENI. V dropped 4 bases and J dropped 2; count of bases not matched to a gene: 8. The CDR3 has 17 residues. The CDR3 sequence is CASSLRAGQGAQETQYF. The CDR3 DNA is TGTGCCAGCTCACTACGGGCGGGACAGGGGGCTCAAGAGACCCAGTACTTC.

This clonotype was counted a few times. This chain connects TRBV29-1 to TRBJ2-7; TRBD1 matches at 11 bases. The CDR3 has 15 amino acids. Looked up from germline, CDR1 is SQVTM and CDR2 is ANQGSEA. V lost 3 bases, J lost 0 bases, and 4 bases stayed unmatched. The DNA of the CDR3 is TGCAGCGTTGAGGGACAGGGGGAGAGCTCCTACGAGCAGTACTTC. It yields the protein CSVEGQGESSYEQYF.

This clonotype was picked up a small number of times. The chain links TRBV5-1 to TRBJ2-1; D may be TRBD1 (7 bases). There are 17 residues in the CDR3. Trimming shortened V by 1 base and J by 10 bases, and 24 bases separated the two germline ends. CDR1 is SGHRS, CDR2 YFSETQ, per germline. The CDR3 loop reads CASSLLRAEATGREQFF. CDR3 nucleotide sequence: TGCGCCAGCAGCTTGTTAAGGGCCGAGGCGACAGGGAGGGAGCAGTTCTTC.